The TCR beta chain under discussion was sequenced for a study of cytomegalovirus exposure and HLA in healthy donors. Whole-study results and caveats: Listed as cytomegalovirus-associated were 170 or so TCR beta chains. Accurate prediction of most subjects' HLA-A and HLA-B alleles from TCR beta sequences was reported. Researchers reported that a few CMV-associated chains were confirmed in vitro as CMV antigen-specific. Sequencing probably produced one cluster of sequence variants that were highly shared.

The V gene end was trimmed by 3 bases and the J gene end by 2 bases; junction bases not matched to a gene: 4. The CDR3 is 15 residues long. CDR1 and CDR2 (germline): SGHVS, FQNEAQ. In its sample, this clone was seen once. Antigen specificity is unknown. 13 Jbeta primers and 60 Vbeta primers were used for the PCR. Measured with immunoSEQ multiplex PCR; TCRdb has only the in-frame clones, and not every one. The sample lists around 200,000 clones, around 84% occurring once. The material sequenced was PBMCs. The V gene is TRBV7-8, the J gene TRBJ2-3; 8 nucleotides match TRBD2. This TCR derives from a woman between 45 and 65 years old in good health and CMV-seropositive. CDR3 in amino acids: CASSFSGTNTDTQYF. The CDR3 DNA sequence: TGTGCCAGCAGCTTTAGCGGGACCAACACAGATACGCAGTATTTT.